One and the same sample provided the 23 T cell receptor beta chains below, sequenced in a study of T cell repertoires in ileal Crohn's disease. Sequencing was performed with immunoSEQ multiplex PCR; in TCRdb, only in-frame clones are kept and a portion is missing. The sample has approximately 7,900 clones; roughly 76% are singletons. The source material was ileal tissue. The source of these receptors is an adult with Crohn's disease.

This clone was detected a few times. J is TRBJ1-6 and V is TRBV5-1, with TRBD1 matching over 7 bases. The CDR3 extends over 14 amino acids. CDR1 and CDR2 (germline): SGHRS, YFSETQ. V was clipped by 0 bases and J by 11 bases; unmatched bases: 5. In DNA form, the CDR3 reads TGCGCCAGCAGCTTGGCCGACAGGGAGACACCCCTCCACTTT. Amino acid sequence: CASSLADRETPLHF.

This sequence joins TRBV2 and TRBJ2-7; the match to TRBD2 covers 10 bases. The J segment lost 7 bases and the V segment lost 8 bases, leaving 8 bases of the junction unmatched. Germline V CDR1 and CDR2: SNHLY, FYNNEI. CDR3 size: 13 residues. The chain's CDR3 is CASLRAGGREQYF. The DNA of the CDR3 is TGTGCCAGCCTTCGAGCGGGAGGGCGGGAGCAGTACTTC.

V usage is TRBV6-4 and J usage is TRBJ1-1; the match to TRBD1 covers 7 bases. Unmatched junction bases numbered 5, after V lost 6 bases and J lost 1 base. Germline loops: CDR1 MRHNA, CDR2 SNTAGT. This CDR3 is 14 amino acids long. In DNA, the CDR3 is TGTGCCAGCAGACCGGGACAGTCGAACACTGAAGCTTTCTTT. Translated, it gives CASRPGQSNTEAFF.

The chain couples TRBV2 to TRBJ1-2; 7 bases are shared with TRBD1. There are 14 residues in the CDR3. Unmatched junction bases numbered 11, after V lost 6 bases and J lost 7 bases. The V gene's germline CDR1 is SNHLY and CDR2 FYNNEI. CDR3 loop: CASSDRASSSGYTF. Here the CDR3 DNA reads TGTGCCAGCAGCGACAGGGCAAGTAGTTCTGGCTACACCTTC.

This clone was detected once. The CDR3 nucleotides are TGTGCCAGCCGCCAGGGATGGACTATTCATGAGACGCAGTATTTT. It specifies CASRQGWTIHETQYF. The genes are TRBV11-3 and TRBJ2-3, with TRBD2 as a possible D gene (6 bases). The germline V gene has CDR1 SGHNT and CDR2 YENEEA. The CDR3 totals 15 residues. Trimming pared 8 bases from V and 9 bases from J, leaving 24 bases between.

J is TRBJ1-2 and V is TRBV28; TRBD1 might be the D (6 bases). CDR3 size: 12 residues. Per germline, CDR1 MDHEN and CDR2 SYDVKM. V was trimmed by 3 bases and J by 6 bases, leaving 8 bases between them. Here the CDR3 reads CASSLRTDGYTF. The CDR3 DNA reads TGTGCCAGCAGTTTGAGGACAGATGGCTACACCTTC.

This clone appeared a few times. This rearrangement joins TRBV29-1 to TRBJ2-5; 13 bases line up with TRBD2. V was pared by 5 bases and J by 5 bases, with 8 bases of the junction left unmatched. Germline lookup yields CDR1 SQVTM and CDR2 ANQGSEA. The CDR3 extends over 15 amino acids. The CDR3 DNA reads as TGCAGCGTTACAGGGACTAGCGGGAACTGGGAGACCCAGTACTTC. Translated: CSVTGTSGNWETQYF. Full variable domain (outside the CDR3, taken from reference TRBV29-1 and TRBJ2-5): SAVISQKPSRDICQRGTSLTIQCQVDSQVTMMFWYRQQPGQSLTLIATANQGSEATYESGFVIDKFPISRPNLTFSTLTVSNMSPEDSSIYLCSVTGTSGNWETQYFGPGTRLLVL.

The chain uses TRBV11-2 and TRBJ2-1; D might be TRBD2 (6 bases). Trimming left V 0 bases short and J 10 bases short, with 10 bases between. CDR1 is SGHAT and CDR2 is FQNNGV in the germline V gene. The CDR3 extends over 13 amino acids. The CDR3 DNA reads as TGTGCCAGCAGCTTAGATTTGGAGGGGGAGCAGTTCTTC. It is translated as CASSLDLEGEQFF. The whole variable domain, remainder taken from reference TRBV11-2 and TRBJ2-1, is EAGVAQSPRYKIIEKRQSVAFWCNPISGHATLYWYQQILGQGPKLLIQFQNNGVVDDSQLPKDRFSAERLKGVDSTLKIQPAKLEDSAVYLCASSLDLEGEQFFGPGTRLTVL.

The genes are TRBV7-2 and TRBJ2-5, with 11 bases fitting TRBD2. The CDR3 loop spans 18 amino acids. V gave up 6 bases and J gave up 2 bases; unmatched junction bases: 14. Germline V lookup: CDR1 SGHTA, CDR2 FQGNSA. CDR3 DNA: TGTGCCAGCAGATGGGGACTAGCGGCCCTCCATAGGCAAGAGACCCAGTACTTC. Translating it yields CASRWGLAALHRQETQYF.

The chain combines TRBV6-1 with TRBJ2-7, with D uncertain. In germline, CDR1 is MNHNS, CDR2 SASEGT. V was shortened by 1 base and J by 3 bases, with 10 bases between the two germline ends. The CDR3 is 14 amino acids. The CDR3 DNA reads TGTGCCAGCAGTGAAGGCGTAGAGTACTACGAGCAGTACTTC. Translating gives CASSEGVEYYEQYF.

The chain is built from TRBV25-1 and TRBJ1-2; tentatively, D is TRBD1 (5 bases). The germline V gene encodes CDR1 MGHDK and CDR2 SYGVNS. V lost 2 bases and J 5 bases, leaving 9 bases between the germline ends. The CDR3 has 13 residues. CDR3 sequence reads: CASSERGAYGYTF. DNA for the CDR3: TGTGCCAGCAGTGAACGTGGGGCGTATGGCTACACCTTC.

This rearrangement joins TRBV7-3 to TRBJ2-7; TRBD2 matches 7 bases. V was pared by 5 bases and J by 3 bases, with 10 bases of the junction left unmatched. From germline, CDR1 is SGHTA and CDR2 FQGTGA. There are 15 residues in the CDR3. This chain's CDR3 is CASSPLGGNHYEQYF. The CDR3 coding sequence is TGTGCCAGCAGCCCTCTCGGGGGGAACCACTACGAGCAGTACTTC.

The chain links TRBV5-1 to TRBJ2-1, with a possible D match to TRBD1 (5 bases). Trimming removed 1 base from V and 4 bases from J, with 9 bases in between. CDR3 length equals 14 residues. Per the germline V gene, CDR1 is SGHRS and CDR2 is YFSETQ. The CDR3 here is CASSLTDRYNEQFF. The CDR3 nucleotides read TGCGCCAGCAGCTTGACCGACAGATACAATGAGCAGTTCTTC. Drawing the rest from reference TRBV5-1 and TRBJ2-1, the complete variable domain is KAGVTQTPRYLIKTRGQQVTLSCSPISGHRSVSWYQQTPGQGLQFLFEYFSETQRNKGNFPGRFSGRQFSNSRSEMNVSTLELGDSALYLCASSLTDRYNEQFFGPGTRLTVL.

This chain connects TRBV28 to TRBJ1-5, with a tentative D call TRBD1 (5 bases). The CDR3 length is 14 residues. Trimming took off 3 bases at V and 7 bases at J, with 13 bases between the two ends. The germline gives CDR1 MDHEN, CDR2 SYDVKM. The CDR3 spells CASSFQGWRQPQHF. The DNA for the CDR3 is TGTGCCAGCAGTTTTCAGGGCTGGAGACAGCCCCAGCATTTT.

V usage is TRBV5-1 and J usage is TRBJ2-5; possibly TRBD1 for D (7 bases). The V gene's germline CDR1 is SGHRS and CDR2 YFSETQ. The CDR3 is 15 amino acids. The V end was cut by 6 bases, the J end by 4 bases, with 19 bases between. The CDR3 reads CASNLTPQGGETQYF. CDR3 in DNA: TGCGCCAGCAACCTCACCCCGCAGGGGGGAGAGACCCAGTACTTC. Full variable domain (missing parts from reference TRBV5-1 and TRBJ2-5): KAGVTQTPRYLIKTRGQQVTLSCSPISGHRSVSWYQQTPGQGLQFLFEYFSETQRNKGNFPGRFSGRQFSNSRSEMNVSTLELGDSALYLCASNLTPQGGETQYFGPGTRLLVL.

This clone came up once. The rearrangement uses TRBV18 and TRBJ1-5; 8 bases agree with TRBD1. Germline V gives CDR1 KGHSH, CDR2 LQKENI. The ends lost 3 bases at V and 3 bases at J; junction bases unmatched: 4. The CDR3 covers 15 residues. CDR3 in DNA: TGTGCCAGCTCACCCTCGGGACAGGTCAATCAGCCCCAGCATTTT. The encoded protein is CASSPSGQVNQPQHF.

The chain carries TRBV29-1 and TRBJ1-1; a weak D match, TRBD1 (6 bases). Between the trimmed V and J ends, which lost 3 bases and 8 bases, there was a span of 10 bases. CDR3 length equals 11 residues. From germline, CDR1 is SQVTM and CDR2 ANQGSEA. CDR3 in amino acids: CSVDPGQEAFF. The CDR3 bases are TGCAGCGTTGATCCCGGACAGGAAGCTTTCTTT.

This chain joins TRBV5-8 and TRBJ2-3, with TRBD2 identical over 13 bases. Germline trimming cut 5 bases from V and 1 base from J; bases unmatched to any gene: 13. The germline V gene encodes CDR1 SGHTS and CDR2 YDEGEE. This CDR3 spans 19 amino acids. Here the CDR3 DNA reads TGTGCCAGCAGTACGACTAGCGGGAGGACCCTATCCCGCACAGATACGCAGTATTTT. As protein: CASSTTSGRTLSRTDTQYF.

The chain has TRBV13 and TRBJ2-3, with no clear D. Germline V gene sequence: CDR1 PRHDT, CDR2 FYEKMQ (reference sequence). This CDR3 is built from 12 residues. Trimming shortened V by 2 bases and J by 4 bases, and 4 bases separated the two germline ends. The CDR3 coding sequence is TGTGCCAGCAGCTTAACGGCAGATACGCAGTATTTT. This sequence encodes CASSLTADTQYF.

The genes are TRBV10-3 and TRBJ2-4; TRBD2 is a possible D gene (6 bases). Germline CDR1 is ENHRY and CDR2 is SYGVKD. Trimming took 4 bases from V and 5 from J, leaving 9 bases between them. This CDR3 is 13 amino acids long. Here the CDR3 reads CAISGDFENIQYF. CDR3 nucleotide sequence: TGTGCCATCAGTGGGGACTTTGAAAACATTCAGTACTTC.

This CDR3 reads CASSLSRQGTYGYTF. For the CDR3, the DNA is TGTGCCAGCAGCTTATCCCGACAGGGGACCTATGGCTACACCTTC. This chain uses TRBV7-9 with TRBJ1-2, with TRBD1 matching 8 bases. The germline CDR1 and CDR2 sequences are SEHNR and FQNEAQ (reference sequence). V lost 2 bases, J lost 4 bases, and 6 bases stayed unmatched. The CDR3 covers 15 residues.

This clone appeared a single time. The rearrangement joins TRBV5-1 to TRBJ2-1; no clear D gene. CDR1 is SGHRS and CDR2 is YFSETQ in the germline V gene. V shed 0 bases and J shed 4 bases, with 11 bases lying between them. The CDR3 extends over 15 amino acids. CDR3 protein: CASSLVGAEYNEQFF. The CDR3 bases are TGCGCCAGCAGCTTGGTCGGAGCCGAGTACAATGAGCAGTTCTTC.

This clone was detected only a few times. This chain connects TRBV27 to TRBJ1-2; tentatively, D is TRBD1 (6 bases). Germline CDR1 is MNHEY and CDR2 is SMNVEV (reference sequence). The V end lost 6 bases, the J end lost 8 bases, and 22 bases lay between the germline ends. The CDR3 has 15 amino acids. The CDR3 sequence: CASSLRAGEGVGYTF. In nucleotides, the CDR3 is TGTGCCAGCAGCCTAAGGGCAGGGGAGGGCGTCGGCTACACCTTC.